These 26 T cell receptor beta chains came from one sample sequenced in a study of blood T cell repertoires in COVID-19. The table came from immunoSEQ multiplex PCR; TCRdb's copy has only in-frame clones and leaves some out. Altogether about 190,000 clones are present, 88% being singletons, with the ten largest covering approximately 4.5%. The material sequenced was peripheral blood. All receptors come from a human donor in a cohort sampled during active COVID-19.

This clone appeared once. The chain employs TRBV6-6 and TRBJ1-3; D is possibly TRBD1 (5 bases). This CDR3 has 15 amino acids. Trimming removed 5 bases from V and 5 bases from J, with 16 bases in between. Germline CDR1 reads MNHNY; CDR2 reads SVGAGI (reference sequence). This CDR3 reads CASSTGVGGRNTIYF. The CDR3 DNA reads as TGTGCCAGCAGTACCGGGGTGGGGGGAAGAAACACCATATATTTT.

The rearrangement links TRBV24-1 to TRBJ2-3; 8 bases are shared with TRBD1. Looked up from germline, CDR1 is KGHDR and CDR2 is SFDVKD. The CDR3 runs 16 residues. Unmatched junction bases numbered 9, after V lost 4 bases and J lost 4 bases. The CDR3 spells CATSDPPGQVSDTQYF. The CDR3 DNA sequence: TGTGCCACCAGTGACCCGCCGGGACAGGTCTCAGATACGCAGTATTTT.

The J gene is TRBJ2-5, the V gene TRBV5-1, with 9 bases that match TRBD1. V lost 4 bases, J lost 4 bases, and 11 bases stayed unmatched. The V gene's germline CDR1 is SGHRS and CDR2 YFSETQ. The CDR3 runs 16 residues. CDR3 protein: CASSQNTGQGRETQYF. CDR3 bases: TGCGCCAGCAGCCAAAACACCGGACAGGGGAGAGAGACCCAGTACTTC. Looking up the rest from reference TRBV5-1 and TRBJ2-5 gives the full variable domain: KAGVTQTPRYLIKTRGQQVTLSCSPISGHRSVSWYQQTPGQGLQFLFEYFSETQRNKGNFPGRFSGRQFSNSRSEMNVSTLELGDSALYLCASSQNTGQGRETQYFGPGTRLLVL.

The genes are TRBV2 and TRBJ2-7; 7 bases line up with TRBD2. The germline CDR1 and CDR2 sequences are SNHLY and FYNNEI. The CDR3 has 12 residues. V was pared by 5 bases and J by 2 bases, with 0 bases of the junction left unmatched. Written as DNA, the CDR3 is TGTGCCAGCAGTCGGGGGGCCTACGAGCAGTACTTC. Its protein product is CASSRGAYEQYF.

V usage is TRBV5-6 and J usage is TRBJ1-2; a weak D match, TRBD1 (6 bases). The CDR3 loop spans 12 amino acids. Trimming shortened V by 6 bases and J by 7 bases, and 13 bases separated the two germline ends. Germline-derived CDR1 and CDR2 are SGHDT and YYEEEE. CDR3 sequence reads: CASNTGGAGYTF. CDR3 coding DNA: TGTGCCAGCAATACTGGGGGGGCTGGCTACACCTTC.

The rearrangement links TRBV19 to TRBJ2-5, with 8 nucleotides matching TRBD2. The CDR3 contains 14 residues. CDR1 LNHDA and CDR2 SQIVND come from the germline V gene (reference sequence). V was clipped by 5 bases and J by 5 bases; unmatched bases: 7. CDR3 amino acids: CASSELAERETQYF. The DNA for the CDR3 is TGTGCCAGTAGTGAACTAGCGGAAAGGGAGACCCAGTACTTC.

This chain uses TRBV7-9 with TRBJ2-3, with a weak D call TRBD1 (5 bases). V lost 5 bases and J lost 2, with 11 bases in between. The CDR3 contains 14 residues. CDR1 is SEHNR, CDR2 FQNEAQ, per germline (reference sequence). DNA for the CDR3: TGTGCCAGCAGCCTGCGACAGCCCACAGATACGCAGTATTTT. It is translated as CASSLRQPTDTQYF. Looking up the rest from reference TRBV7-9 and TRBJ2-3 gives the full variable domain: DTGVSQNPRHKITKRGQNVTFRCDPISEHNRLYWYRQTLGQGPEFLTYFQNEAQLEKSRLLSDRFSAERPKGSFSTLEIQRTEQGDSAMYLCASSLRQPTDTQYFGPGTRLTVL.

The V call is TRBV5-1, the J call TRBJ2-1, with 7 bases matching TRBD2. The CDR3 loop spans 16 amino acids. The trim removed 4 bases at V and 5 bases at J, leaving 12 bases unmatched. Germline lookup yields CDR1 SGHRS and CDR2 YFSETQ. The CDR3 protein is CASSVGAGTTNNEQFF. The CDR3 DNA reads as TGCGCCAGCAGCGTGGGAGCCGGGACTACTAACAATGAGCAGTTCTTC.

V and J are TRBV7-8 and TRBJ1-2; 7 nucleotides agree with TRBD1. With 5 bases clipped from V and 7 bases from J, the junction kept 7 bases outside the gene matches. The V gene's germline CDR1 is SGHVS and CDR2 FQNEAQ. The CDR3 has 13 amino acids. DNA for the CDR3: TGTGCCAGCAGCCCACGGGACAGCGGTGGCTACACCTTC. Protein: CASSPRDSGGYTF.

V and J are TRBV6-5 and TRBJ1-2; D unclear. Trimming removed 8 bases at V and 3 bases at J, with 16 bases between. The CDR3 has 14 amino acids. Germline CDR1 and CDR2: MNHEY and SVGAGI. The CDR3 region is CASRNPNSYYGYTF. The CDR3 DNA sequence: TGTGCCAGCCGAAACCCGAACAGCTACTATGGCTACACCTTC.

This clone was seen a single time. The chain is built from TRBV7-2 and TRBJ2-2, with 10 bases fitting TRBD2. The ends lost 1 base at V and 5 bases at J; junction bases unmatched: 7. The CDR3 is 17 amino acids. The germline V gene encodes CDR1 SGHTA and CDR2 FQGNSA. The CDR3 DNA is TGTGCCAGCAGCTTAGAGTTAGCGGGGGGAGAAACCGGGGAGCTGTTTTTT. Its protein product is CASSLELAGGETGELFF.

This sequence joins TRBV28 and TRBJ2-5; possibly TRBD2 for D (6 bases). Trimming left V 5 bases short and J 5 bases short, with 9 bases between. Germline CDR1 is MDHEN and CDR2 is SYDVKM. The CDR3 length is 12 residues. CDR3 DNA sequence: TGTGCCAGCAGTGGCGCGGGGGAGACCCAGTACTTC. Protein: CASSGAGETQYF.

The chain has TRBV19 and TRBJ1-2, with D unclear. Germline V gene data show CDR1 as LNHDA and CDR2 as SQIVND (reference sequence). V lost 3 bases and J lost 4, with 12 bases in between. This CDR3 spans 14 amino acids. The CDR3 DNA follows: TGTGCCAGTAGTATCGAGTGGAGCCTCTATGGCTACACCTTC. Translating it yields CASSIEWSLYGYTF.

The rearrangement joins TRBV7-9 to TRBJ2-7; 7 bases line up with TRBD1. This CDR3 is built from 16 residues. The J segment lost 2 bases and the V segment lost 5 bases, leaving 12 bases of the junction unmatched. Germline assignment: CDR1 SEHNR and CDR2 FQNEAQ (reference sequence). In nucleotides, the CDR3 is TGTGCCAGCAGCCCCCGATGGACAGGCGCCACCTACGAGCAGTACTTC. This codes for CASSPRWTGATYEQYF.

In the case of this clone: The same CDR3 arises from other DNA sequences in this sample as well. The J gene is TRBJ2-6, the V gene TRBV5-1; D gene ambiguous. The CDR3 extends over 15 amino acids. CDR1 and CDR2 (germline): SGHRS, YFSETQ. The ends were cut back, 2 bases at V and 1 base at J, with 7 bases in the middle. DNA of the CDR3: TGCGCCAGCAGCTTCGGTTCTTCTGGGGCCAACGTCCTGACTTTC. Translated, it gives CASSFGSSGANVLTF.

This chain joins TRBV5-4 and TRBJ2-1; 8 nucleotides match TRBD1. V gave up 4 bases and J gave up 7 bases; unmatched junction bases: 7. Germline lookup yields CDR1 SGHNT and CDR2 YYREEE (reference sequence). This CDR3 spans 14 amino acids. The CDR3 DNA follows: TGTGCCAGCAGCATCACAGGGGGATGGAATGAGCAGTTCTTC. This encodes CASSITGGWNEQFF.

In this sample, this clone turned up a few times. The chain is built from TRBV7-9 and TRBJ2-7; 11 nucleotides agree with TRBD1. J lost 6 bases, V lost 3 bases, and 7 bases had no gene match. There are 15 residues in the CDR3. Germline V gene data show CDR1 as SEHNR and CDR2 as FQNEAQ (reference sequence). The CDR3 nucleotides are TGTGCCAGCAGCTTTAGCGGACAGGGGGCTTCCGAGCAGTACTTC. Protein sequence: CASSFSGQGASEQYF. Looking up the rest from reference TRBV7-9 and TRBJ2-7 gives the full variable domain: DTGVSQNPRHKITKRGQNVTFRCDPISEHNRLYWYRQTLGQGPEFLTYFQNEAQLEKSRLLSDRFSAERPKGSFSTLEIQRTEQGDSAMYLCASSFSGQGASEQYFGPGTRLTVT.

This chain connects TRBV25-1 to TRBJ2-7; a weak D match, TRBD1 (6 bases). The CDR3 consists of 13 residues. Between the trimmed V and J ends, which lost 6 bases and 0 bases, there was a span of 9 bases. The germline CDR1 and CDR2 sequences are MGHDK and SYGVNS. This CDR3 is CASRDRSSYEQYF. DNA of the CDR3: TGTGCCAGCAGAGACAGGAGCTCCTACGAGCAGTACTTC.

V is TRBV5-1 and J is TRBJ2-2; a possible D gene is TRBD2 (7 bases). The CDR3 contains 15 residues. CDR1 is SGHRS and CDR2 is YFSETQ in the germline V gene. V lost 1 base to trimming and J lost 6 bases, with 13 bases between them. In DNA form, the CDR3 reads TGCGCCAGCAGCTTGCGGGGGGCGCATCCCGGGGAGCTGTTTTTT. Translated: CASSLRGAHPGELFF.

The rearrangement joins TRBV7-2 to TRBJ2-1; the D is unclear. Germline assignment: CDR1 SGHTA and CDR2 FQGNSA. Trimming pared 5 bases from V and 1 base from J, leaving 6 bases between. This CDR3 has 13 residues. The CDR3 loop is CASSARSYNEQFF. The CDR3 coding sequence is TGTGCCAGCAGCGCGAGGTCCTACAATGAGCAGTTCTTC.

This clone was seen a single time. The chain joins TRBV7-2 to TRBJ2-5, with 10 bases identical to TRBD2. Unmatched junction bases numbered 10, after V lost 2 bases and J lost 7 bases. CDR1 and CDR2 (germline): SGHTA, FQGNSA. The CDR3 sequence is 16 residues long. CDR3 in DNA: TGTGCCAGCAGCTTAAGTGGGCTAGCGGGAGTAGGGACCCAGTACTTC. It encodes CASSLSGLAGVGTQYF.

V is TRBV30 and J is TRBJ2-5; D not resolved. This CDR3 region has 13 residues. V was shortened by 0 bases and J by 5 bases, with 10 bases between the two germline ends. Germline-derived CDR1 and CDR2 are GTSNPN and SVGIG (reference sequence). CDR3 nucleotide sequence: TGTGCCTGGAGTGTAGGAGTCGTGGAGACCCAGTACTTC. It is translated as CAWSVGVVETQYF.

This chain uses TRBV12-3 or TRBV12-4 with TRBJ2-3; D is possibly TRBD2 (6 bases). V was shortened by 5 bases and J by 0 bases, with 6 bases between the two germline ends. The CDR3 totals 13 residues. The CDR3 DNA reads TGTGCCAGCAGTGGGACTAGCACAGATACGCAGTATTTT. This translates into CASSGTSTDTQYF.

The chain links TRBV7-9 to TRBJ2-2; 7 nucleotides align to TRBD1. Germline CDR1 reads SEHNR; CDR2 reads FQNEAQ (reference sequence). The junction had 8 bases not matched to a gene; V was cut back by 0 bases and J by 4 bases. The CDR3 sequence is 17 residues long. The CDR3 sequence: CASSLAAGGKGTGELFF. As DNA, the CDR3 is TGTGCCAGCAGCTTAGCGGCAGGGGGAAAGGGCACCGGGGAGCTGTTTTTT.

The rearrangement joins TRBV19 to TRBJ1-5; 8 bases align to TRBD1. CDR3 length equals 15 residues. J gave up 3 bases and V 3 bases, and 4 bases lay outside the gene matches. The germline gives CDR1 LNHDA, CDR2 SQIVND (reference sequence). The CDR3 loop is CASSMGDRFNQPQHF. In nucleotides, the CDR3 is TGTGCCAGTAGTATGGGGGACAGGTTCAATCAGCCCCAGCATTTT. The full variable domain, in which reference TRBV19 and TRBJ1-5 provide the parts outside the CDR3, is DGGITQSPKYLFRKEGQNVTLSCEQNLNHDAMYWYRQDPGQGLRLIYYSQIVNDFQKGDIAEGYSVSREKKESFPLTVTSAQKNPTAFYLCASSMGDRFNQPQHFGDGTRLSIL.

The rearrangement links TRBV6-5 to TRBJ2-1; D is perhaps TRBD2 (6 bases). This CDR3 is built from 12 residues. V was trimmed by 7 bases and J by 8 bases, leaving 12 bases between them. The germline CDR1 and CDR2 sequences are MNHEY and SVGAGI. This CDR3 is CASTSLAHEQFF. The CDR3 bases are TGTGCCAGCACCTCGCTAGCGCATGAGCAGTTCTTC.